This T cell receptor (beta chain) comes out of a study of tumor-infiltrating lymphocytes in primary liver carcinoma (dated by TCRdb to the late 2010s). Background for the entire study: Of the five patients, three men and two women aged 30 to 69 years, four had hepatocellular carcinoma and one had combined HCC and intrahepatic cholangiocarcinoma. Technical replicate repertoires showed high reproducibility, with mean shared-clone rates near 0.89 and correlation coefficients above 0.95. Across five regions of each liver tumor, along with adjacent normal tissue and blood, the study brought together TCRbeta repertoire sequencing, expression microarrays and whole-exome sequencing. The 25 or so tumor region samples were profiled with Agilent mRNA microarrays so that TCRbeta repertoire diversity could be related to the local molecular phenotype. Each sample produced about 3.65 to 7.13 million productive TCRbeta reads, and read depth showed no significant difference between tissue types. Tumors of the five patients were stage T1-T3 N0M0 with maximum diameters of roughly 4.2 to 11 cm. A total of 35 specimens from 5 patients underwent TCRbeta repertoire sequencing, comprising 25 tumor regions, 5 adjacent noncancerous liver tissues and 5 peripheral blood samples. The investigation overall reported the following: Because the samples were bulk and unsorted, CD4+ and CD8+ T cell repertoires could not be compared. With just a handful of patients in the study, the authors point out that the findings should be validated in a larger study. The top 250 clones accounted for a significantly greater share of the repertoire in tumors than in blood (p = 0.039). Only roughly 7-25% of top clones appeared in all five regions of a tumor, which suggests that tumor-infiltrating T cells are spatially heterogeneous. Only the TCR beta chain was sequenced, which likely underestimates true repertoire diversity because unpaired alpha chains were not captured. Repertoire overlap was higher between tumor regions (mean roughly 35%) than tumor-adjacent (approximately 17%) or tumor-blood (about 15%) pairs, consistent with antigen-driven expansion.

Spanning cysteine to phenylalanine, the CDR3 consists of 13 amino acids. The DNA shown is the 39-base CDR3, in frame from base 1. V loses 9 bases of germline sequence and J loses 2 bases, and the interval between the two ends is 14 bases. Using a constant-region primer and ProtoScript II reverse transcriptase, TCRbeta-specific cDNA was reverse-transcribed from around 520 ng total RNA. TCRbeta libraries were built with three nested multiplex PCR rounds, a slightly modified ARM-PCR procedure. Multiplex TRBV1-TRBV30 forward primers and a Cbeta reverse primer were used in the first two PCR rounds, each of which was run for around 10 cycles. Sample barcodes and Illumina adapters were added in a final 25-cycle PCR with Deep VentR polymerase. Before sequencing, amplicons of 200-500 bp were gel-purified using a QIAquick gel extraction kit. The TCRbeta amplicons were sequenced with 250-bp paired-end reads on an Illumina HiSeq 2500. On the study's bioinformatics: Quality trimming of reads was performed with Trimmomatic v0.33, and paired reads were merged with FLASH v1.2.11 so that full CDR3 sequences could be recovered. V, D and J germline segments were assigned to the rearranged TCRbeta sequences using MiGEC v1.2.1b. Clonotype statistics, along with Shannon-Wiener diversity indices, were calculated using VDJtools v1.0.0. Except for diversity analysis, only each sample's 250 most abundant clonotypes were used in subsequent analyses to reduce sampling bias. The raw public reads went through TCRdb reprocessing: fastp at Q25, MiXCR clone calling, in-frame beta chains kept. Every entry covers one CDR3 protein and lists the most common genes and DNA from its rows. The V and J calls shown here were made by TCRdb, not taken from the authors' results. The sample table holds about 44,000 distinct CDR3 sequences, of which about three quarters were seen once. Roughly a quarter of the sample is in the top ten clones.

Total RNA and DNA were co-extracted without cell sorting from roughly 20-30 mg of bulk tissue using the AllPrep DNA/RNA mini kit. Between November 2015 and early 2016, about 5 patients in China with histopathologically diagnosed primary liver carcinoma had their tumors surgically resected. Chronic HBV infection was present in the patients, and the patients were treatment-naive at sampling. Each tumor was sampled at five spatially separated regions: the tumor centre plus the superior, inferior, left-lateral and right-lateral poles. According to histology, viable tumor cells made up more than 90% of every tumor sample. Fresh tumor and adjacent tissue pieces were bisected; one half was stored in RNAlater at -80°C, the other sent for histology. Regarding this clonotype: It has no known antigen specificity. No base quality information exists; no much larger clone differs at one position.

The rearranged segments are TRBV12-3 or TRBV12-4 and TRBJ2-7, with TRBD2 perhaps the D gene, on 6 matching bases. The receptor was isolated from a man aged 35 to 55 with primary liver carcinoma and hepatitis B virus infection. The source material was liver tumor tissue from sampling region 3. Sample cell subset or site, as interpreted from the label and publication: tumor region T3, left-lateral pole. The bases are TGTGCCAGTAGCTTGGGGGAGGCCTACGAGCAGTACTTC. The resulting protein is CASSLGEAYEQYF.